Below are 32 T cell receptor beta chains sequenced from a single sample in a study of naive and memory T cell subsets. An equimolar mix of two oligonucleotides served as the beta constant-region primer for TRBC1 and TRBC2. The ligated cDNA underwent four PCR rounds using SP2 and nested alpha and beta constant-region primers. TCRdb processed the UMI-ligation and nested PCR reads anew with MiXCR; each CDR3 protein has one entry. Here the sample spans about 9,700 distinct CDR3 sequences, less than 7% being singletons. Sample: CD4+ TEMRA cells from blood. Subset specified: effector memory re-expressing CD45RA, CD45RA+ CD27-. The receptors were gathered from a human donor in good health.

This clonotype was recorded many times. The genes are TRBV6-5 and TRBJ2-2; tentative D call: TRBD2 (6 bases). This CDR3 has 15 residues. CDR1 is MNHEY, CDR2 SVGAGI, per germline. The V end lost 0 bases, the J end lost 1 base, and 6 bases lay between the germline ends. The CDR3 is CASSYSRENTGELFF. The DNA of the CDR3 is TGTGCCAGCAGTTACTCGCGGGAGAACACCGGGGAGCTGTTTTTT.

This chain joins TRBV10-3 and TRBJ2-7; D remains unclear. The CDR3 length is 15 residues. V was cut by 4 bases and J by 7 bases, with 20 bases left in between. The germline V gene encodes CDR1 ENHRY and CDR2 SYGVKD. The CDR3 protein is CAISAPAPAPMEQYF. CDR3 DNA: TGTGCCATCAGTGCCCCGGCCCCAGCCCCTATGGAGCAGTACTTC.

The chain combines TRBV4-1 with TRBJ2-1; D is perhaps TRBD1 (5 bases). V was cut by 1 base and J by 12 bases, with 13 bases left in between. Germline-derived CDR1 and CDR2 are MGHRA and YSYEKL. The CDR3 is made up of 13 amino acids. CDR3 in DNA: TGCGCCAGCAGCCAAGTGGCGGCAGGGTGGCAGTTCTTC. This sequence encodes CASSQVAAGWQFF.

Comments on this clonotype: Mismatch with germline at one junction end may stem from a read error. The chain is built from TRBV10-3 and TRBJ2-2; D is uncertain. CDR1 is ENHRY and CDR2 is SYGVKD in the germline V gene. There are 16 residues in the CDR3. The DNA of the CDR3 is TGTGTCATCAGTGAGCGAGGCCCCCCGAACACCGGGGAGCTGTTTTTT. It codes for CVISERGPPNTGELFF.

CDR3 amino acids: CASRTGTTPSGANVLTF. In DNA, the CDR3 is TGTGCCAGCAGAACAGGGACCACTCCCTCTGGGGCCAACGTCCTGACTTTC. The genes are TRBV6-5 and TRBJ2-6; a weak D match, TRBD1 (6 bases). The V and J ends lost 6 bases and 0 bases respectively, with 15 bases between them. The CDR3 contains 17 residues. Germline V gene sequence: CDR1 MNHEY, CDR2 SVGAGI.

The chain uses TRBV19 and TRBJ1-5; TRBD1 agrees at 8 bases. This CDR3 is 14 amino acids long. The V and J ends lost 5 bases and 9 bases, in that order; junction bases with no gene match: 9. Germline V CDR1 and CDR2: LNHDA, SQIVND (reference sequence). DNA of the CDR3: TGTGCCAGTAGTGCGGACAGGGCTTGGAGGCCCCAGCATTTT. Translating gives CASSADRAWRPQHF.

The gene calls are TRBV18 and TRBJ2-7; 10 bases line up with TRBD2. CDR1 is KGHSH and CDR2 is LQKENI in the germline V gene. This CDR3 has 17 amino acids. After removal of 5 bases from V and 4 bases from J, the junction contained 14 bases not matched to a gene. CDR3 residues: CASSILAGWPNVYEQYF. DNA of the CDR3: TGTGCCAGCTCAATACTAGCGGGATGGCCAAACGTTTACGAGCAGTACTTC.

This clonotype showed up many times. This chain links TRBV11-2 with TRBJ2-5; D call uncertain. The germline gives CDR1 SGHAT, CDR2 FQNNGV. The CDR3 contains 14 residues. V gave up 2 bases and J gave up 0 bases, with 7 bases separating them. The CDR3 bases are TGTGCCAGCAGCTTACGAAGCGACCAAGAGACCCAGTACTTC. Its translation: CASSLRSDQETQYF.

This clonotype has more than one count but fewer than ten. V gene TRBV12-3 or TRBV12-4 combines with J gene TRBJ1-1, with D perhaps matching TRBD1 (6 bases). This CDR3 region has 13 residues. Between the trimmed V and J ends, which lost 7 bases and 5 bases, there was a span of 14 bases. The CDR3 loop is CASTAGGATEAFF. The CDR3, as DNA: TGTGCCAGCACCGCGGGGGGGGCGACTGAAGCTTTCTTT.

This clonotype appeared many times. The chain links TRBV5-1 to TRBJ2-7, with 9 bases matching TRBD2. V lost 6 bases, J lost 5 bases, and 18 bases stayed unmatched. Germline CDR1 is SGHRS and CDR2 is YFSETQ. The CDR3 has 17 amino acids. The CDR3 nucleotides are TGCGCCAGCACCAACACAGGGCTAGCGGGGAGCCTGGACGAGCAGTACTTC. Protein sequence: CASTNTGLAGSLDEQYF.

With regard to this clonotype: With a much larger clone just one base away, this may be a read error. This rearrangement joins TRBV6-2 or TRBV6-3 to TRBJ2-7, with D perhaps matching TRBD2 (6 bases). This CDR3 contains 15 residues. CDR1 and CDR2 (germline): MNHEY, SVGEGT. V lost 6 bases and J lost 2, with 17 bases in between. The CDR3 reads CASRPPRGVPYEQYF. DNA of the CDR3: TGTGCCAGCAGACCACCCCGCGGGGTCCCCTACGAGCAGTACTTC.

There are many counts of this clonotype. This chain uses TRBV6-5 with TRBJ2-1, with 15 bases matching TRBD2. After removal of 0 bases from V and 8 bases from J, the junction contained 5 bases not matched to a gene. Per the germline V gene, CDR1 is MNHEY and CDR2 is SVGAGI. This CDR3 contains 17 residues. For the CDR3, the DNA is TGTGCCAGCAGTTACTCGAGGACTAGCGGGAGGGTCCATGAGCAGTTCTTC. Amino acid sequence: CASSYSRTSGRVHEQFF.

This CDR3 is CASTFSGNTDTQYF. DNA for the CDR3: TGTGCCAGCACATTTAGCGGGAACACAGATACGCAGTATTTT. The chain links TRBV19 to TRBJ2-3, with TRBD2 matching over 8 bases. CDR3 length equals 14 residues. Germline V CDR1 and CDR2: LNHDA, SQIVND (reference sequence). The junction had 7 bases not matched to a gene; V was cut back by 9 bases and J by 2 bases.

This clonotype was seen repeatedly, ten times or more. J is TRBJ2-6 and V is TRBV6-5, with D tentatively TRBD1 (6 bases). There are 16 residues in the CDR3. CDR1 is MNHEY, CDR2 SVGAGI, per germline. Trimming removed 0 bases at V and 4 bases at J, with 10 bases between. As DNA, the CDR3 is TGTGCCAGCAGTTACTCGATGGGGGCCGGGGCCAACGTCCTGACTTTC. It yields the protein CASSYSMGAGANVLTF.

This clonotype was recorded at least ten times. The chain links TRBV5-1 to TRBJ2-3, with a possible D match to TRBD1 (6 bases). V lost 4 bases, J lost 1 base, and 19 bases lay in between. Germline V gives CDR1 SGHRS, CDR2 YFSETQ. This CDR3 is 17 amino acids long. CDR3 nucleotide sequence: TGCGCCAGCAGCCCAAACCCCGGGGACACACGCACAGATACGCAGTATTTT. Translated, it gives CASSPNPGDTRTDTQYF.

This clonotype was seen only a few times. CDR3 sequence reads: CASSLSQRNTEAFF. Written as DNA, the CDR3 is TGCGCCAGCAGCCTCTCGCAGAGGAACACTGAAGCTTTCTTT. This rearrangement joins TRBV4-1 to TRBJ1-1, with D unresolved. This CDR3 is 14 amino acids long. Germline-derived CDR1 and CDR2 are MGHRA and YSYEKL. The V and J ends lost 4 bases and 1 base respectively, with 10 bases between them.

This clonotype has ten or more counts. The chain couples TRBV28 to TRBJ2-7, with TRBD2 as a possible D gene (5 bases). This CDR3 spans 12 amino acids. In germline, CDR1 is MDHEN, CDR2 SYDVKM. V was pared by 5 bases and J by 3 bases, with 8 bases between. The CDR3 bases are TGTGCCAGCAGTGGACTGATCTACGAGCAGTACTTC. This codes for CASSGLIYEQYF.

V and J are TRBV2 and TRBJ1-4; no clear D gene. CDR3 size: 15 residues. V lost 3 bases and J lost 0, with 8 bases in between. Germline CDR1 and CDR2: SNHLY and FYNNEI. The DNA for the CDR3 is TGTGCCAGCAGTGAGGGAGGGACAACTAATGAAAAACTGTTTTTT. Its translation is CASSEGGTTNEKLFF.

The rearrangement joins TRBV5-1 to TRBJ2-1, with TRBD2 matching 11 bases. This CDR3 region has 18 residues. Germline trimming cut 2 bases from V and 4 bases from J; bases unmatched to any gene: 11. Germline CDR1 reads SGHRS; CDR2 reads YFSETQ. The DNA for the CDR3 is TGCGCCAGCAGCTTCTTCAGGACTAGCGGGTATTCGTACAATGAGCAGTTCTTC. It specifies CASSFFRTSGYSYNEQFF.

This clonotype was counted many times. The chain combines TRBV20-1 with TRBJ2-7, with D possibly matching TRBD2 (5 bases). Germline V gives CDR1 DFQATT, CDR2 SNEGSKA (reference sequence). This CDR3 is 11 amino acids long. Trimming removed 3 bases from V and 6 bases from J, with 9 bases in between. The CDR3 region has the DNA TGCAGTGCTAGTCCCGGGGTCGAGCAGTACTTC. Its protein product is CSASPGVEQYF.

The V and J genes are TRBV19 and TRBJ1-5; possibly TRBD1 for D (5 bases). Germline-derived CDR1 and CDR2 are LNHDA and SQIVND (reference sequence). CDR3 length: 14 residues. Trimming removed 5 bases at V and 1 base at J, with 9 bases between. The CDR3 here is CASSFWGSNQPQHF. The CDR3 DNA sequence: TGTGCCAGTAGTTTTTGGGGGAGCAATCAGCCCCAGCATTTT.

This clonotype occurred many times. The rearrangement uses TRBV7-2 and TRBJ2-5; D unclear. The CDR3 is 15 residues long. Trimming took off 4 bases at V and 5 bases at J, with 17 bases between the two ends. CDR1 SGHTA and CDR2 FQGNSA come from the germline V gene. The CDR3 sequence is CASSYRPGFDETQYF. The CDR3, as DNA: TGTGCCAGCAGCTATCGCCCTGGGTTTGATGAGACCCAGTACTTC.

This clonotype was picked up many times. The chain recombines TRBV3-1 with TRBJ1-3; D unresolved. The CDR3 runs to 17 residues. V was clipped by 0 bases and J by 2 bases, with 14 bases between them. Germline-derived CDR1 and CDR2 are LGHDT and YNNKEL (reference sequence). This CDR3 reads CASSQEWGKRPGNTIYF. The CDR3 DNA follows: TGTGCCAGCAGCCAAGAGTGGGGAAAAAGGCCTGGAAACACCATATATTTT. The entire variable domain, with the rest obtained from reference TRBV3-1 and TRBJ1-3, is as follows: DTAVSQTPKYLVTQMGNDKSIKCEQNLGHDTMYWYKQDSKKFLKIMFSYNNKELIINETVPNRFSPKSPDKAHLNLHINSLELGDSAVYFCASSQEWGKRPGNTIYFGEGSWLTVV.

This clonotype appeared many times. The V call is TRBV4-1, the J call TRBJ2-7, with D possibly TRBD1 on 5 matching bases. V lost 5 bases, J lost 0 bases, and 14 bases lay in between. Germline values: CDR1 MGHRA, CDR2 YSYEKL. The CDR3 runs 15 residues. CDR3 region: CASSTRQTSSYEQYF. CDR3 sequence (DNA): TGCGCCAGCAGCACACGACAGACCAGCTCCTACGAGCAGTACTTC.

The chain employs TRBV12-3 or TRBV12-4 and TRBJ1-1, with D tentatively TRBD1 (6 bases). V was clipped by 2 bases and J by 8 bases, with 15 bases between them. CDR3 length: 14 residues. CDR3 protein: CASSLSGQGGEAFF. The DNA for the CDR3 is TGTGCCAGCAGTTTATCGGGGCAAGGGGGAGAAGCTTTCTTT.

The CDR3 here is CASSRIAPVTDTQYF. CDR3 nucleotide sequence: TGTGCCAGCAGCCGAATAGCTCCCGTCACAGATACGCAGTATTTT. The chain combines TRBV7-2 with TRBJ2-3; D remains ambiguous. The CDR3 has 15 residues. V was clipped by 5 bases and J by 2 bases, with 14 bases between them. Germline V gives CDR1 SGHTA, CDR2 FQGNSA.

This clonotype was observed many times. V is TRBV28 and J is TRBJ1-6; D not resolved. Trimming took 3 bases from V and 10 from J, leaving 10 bases between them. The CDR3 has 13 amino acids. The germline V gene has CDR1 MDHEN and CDR2 SYDVKM. This chain's CDR3 is CASSFGGGSPLHF. The CDR3 DNA reads TGTGCCAGCAGTTTTGGCGGTGGCTCACCCCTCCACTTT.

This clonotype was recorded at least ten times. The genes are TRBV7-9 and TRBJ2-1; D may match TRBD1 or TRBD2 (6 bases each). Trimming took off 6 bases at V and 7 bases at J, with 16 bases between the two ends. The CDR3 is 14 residues long. Per germline, CDR1 SEHNR and CDR2 FQNEAQ (reference sequence). The DNA for the CDR3 is TGTGCCAGCAGGGAGGGGGGAAGTGAGAATGAGCAGTTCTTC. It encodes CASREGGSENEQFF.

The table lists this clonotype with a few counts. The CDR3 DNA is TGCAGTGCTTTCCGGCGATTGAACAGTGTGAACACTGAAGCTTTCTTT. The encoded protein is CSAFRRLNSVNTEAFF. The chain recombines TRBV20-1 with TRBJ1-1, with D hard to call. Germline V lookup: CDR1 DFQATT, CDR2 SNEGSKA (reference sequence). CDR3 size: 16 residues. V shed 5 bases and J shed 0 bases, with 19 bases lying between them.

This clonotype was seen ten or more times. The chain joins TRBV20-1 to TRBJ1-1; the D is unclear. The V end lost 3 bases, the J end lost 1 base, and 3 bases lay between the germline ends. CDR1 and CDR2 (germline): DFQATT, SNEGSKA (reference sequence). CDR3 length: 11 amino acids. The CDR3 DNA reads as TGCAGTGCTAGGGCGAACACTGAAGCTTTCTTT. Encoded protein: CSARANTEAFF.

The chain combines TRBV7-2 with TRBJ2-7; D tentatively fits TRBD1 or TRBD2 (7 bases each). The V gene's germline CDR1 is SGHTA and CDR2 FQGNSA. V was pared by 5 bases and J by 2 bases, with 13 bases between. This CDR3 region has 14 residues. The chain's CDR3 is CASSPGRGPYEQYF. CDR3 coding DNA: TGTGCCAGCAGCCCGGGGAGGGGGCCCTACGAGCAGTACTTC.

This clonotype appeared many times. This chain links TRBV14 with TRBJ2-1, with D tentatively TRBD1 or TRBD2 (5 bases each). Per the germline V gene, CDR1 is SGHDN and CDR2 is FVKESK. This CDR3 region has 15 residues. V lost 1 base, J lost 10 bases, and 17 bases lay in between. CDR3 sequence: CASSQALGASGEQFF. DNA of the CDR3: TGTGCCAGCAGCCAAGCTTTAGGGGCCTCGGGAGAGCAGTTCTTC.